Listed here are 20 T cell receptor beta chains from one sample, sequenced in a study of blood T cell repertoires in COVID-19. Profiled with immunoSEQ multiplex PCR; TCRdb holds only in-frame clones, not every one. This table holds about 150,000 clones, 84% found once. Sample: peripheral blood. Receptors were obtained from a human donor in a cohort sampled during active COVID-19.

V usage is TRBV7-3 and J usage is TRBJ2-3, with D unresolved. The CDR3 extends over 14 amino acids. The ends were cut back, 2 bases at V and 2 bases at J, with 8 bases in the middle. Germline CDR1 is SGHTA and CDR2 is FQGTGA. For the CDR3, the DNA is TGTGCCAGCAGCTTATATAGCAACACAGATACGCAGTATTTT. Protein sequence: CASSLYSNTDTQYF.

The chain couples TRBV19 to TRBJ1-2; D possibly corresponds to TRBD1 (6 bases). This CDR3 comprises 14 residues. The germline V gene has CDR1 LNHDA and CDR2 SQIVND (reference sequence). With 6 bases removed from V and 4 bases from J, the gap between germline ends came to 15 bases. In DNA form, the CDR3 reads TGTGCCAGTAGCCAACAGGGCATGAGCTATGGCTACACCTTC. This codes for CASSQQGMSYGYTF. Based on the CDR3 plus reference TRBV19 and TRBJ1-2, the full variable domain is DGGITQSPKYLFRKEGQNVTLSCEQNLNHDAMYWYRQDPGQGLRLIYYSQIVNDFQKGDIAEGYSVSREKKESFPLTVTSAQKNPTAFYLCASSQQGMSYGYTFGSGTRLTVV.

This chain uses TRBV4-1 with TRBJ1-5; D not certain. The CDR3 sequence is 14 residues long. Looked up from germline, CDR1 is MGHRA and CDR2 is YSYEKL. Trimming removed 3 bases at V and 2 bases at J, with 8 bases between. CDR3 sequence (DNA): TGCGCCAGCAGCCATCCCGGGGGCAATCAGCCCCAGCATTTT. As protein: CASSHPGGNQPQHF.

The CDR3 coding sequence is TGTGCCAGCAGCACCGGGACTTCTGTGCACACCATATATTTT. The encoded protein is CASSTGTSVHTIYF. This chain connects TRBV7-9 to TRBJ1-3; tentatively, D is TRBD1 (5 bases). CDR1 is SEHNR, CDR2 FQNEAQ, per germline (reference sequence). V lost 5 bases to trimming and J lost 8 bases, with 16 bases between them. CDR3 size: 14 residues.

V gene TRBV11-3 combines with J gene TRBJ2-7; D call uncertain. CDR3 size: 14 residues. Germline CDR1 is SGHNT and CDR2 is YENEEA. V lost 2 bases and J lost 3, with 11 bases in between. CDR3 sequence: CASSLIPVDYEQYF. DNA of the CDR3: TGTGCCAGCAGCTTAATCCCGGTCGACTACGAGCAGTACTTC.

The chain combines TRBV4-3 with TRBJ1-5, with a possible D match to TRBD1 (5 bases). The CDR3 extends over 13 amino acids. Germline V CDR1 and CDR2: LGHNA, YSLEER. Between the trimmed V and J ends, which lost 1 base and 7 bases, there was a span of 8 bases. CDR3 residues: CASSQGGGQPQHF. The CDR3, as DNA: TGCGCCAGCAGCCAAGGGGGGGGACAGCCCCAGCATTTT.

This sequence joins TRBV24-1 and TRBJ2-4; TRBD2 matches 11 bases. The CDR3 consists of 20 residues. Germline V gives CDR1 KGHDR, CDR2 SFDVKD. V trimming: 4 bases; J trimming: 0 bases; junction bases outside the gene matches: 13. The CDR3 here is CATSDTFLLAGELAKNIQYF. The DNA for the CDR3 is TGTGCCACCAGTGACACTTTTTTACTAGCGGGGGAACTAGCCAAAAACATTCAGTACTTC.

This clone has only a few counts. The chain couples TRBV19 to TRBJ1-5; 7 nucleotides align to TRBD1. The CDR3 contains 16 residues. The V and J ends lost 1 base and 3 bases, in that order; junction bases with no gene match: 6. Germline CDR1 is LNHDA and CDR2 is SQIVND (reference sequence). The CDR3 is CASSIVEGGINQPQHF. As DNA, the CDR3 is TGTGCCAGTAGTATAGTTGAAGGGGGCATCAATCAGCCCCAGCATTTT.

The CDR3 sequence: CASSSPGQSNRNTEAFF. CDR3 in DNA: TGTGCCAGCAGTTCTCCGGGACAGAGTAATCGGAACACTGAAGCTTTCTTT. V is TRBV28 and J is TRBJ1-1, with TRBD1 matching 7 bases. Per germline, CDR1 MDHEN and CDR2 SYDVKM. V was clipped by 4 bases and J by 1 base; unmatched bases: 12. The CDR3 runs 17 residues. The full variable domain, rest sourced from reference TRBV28 and TRBJ1-1, is DVKVTQSSRYLVKRTGEKVFLECVQDMDHENMFWYRQDPGLGLRLIYFSYDVKMKEKGDIPEGYSVSREKKERFSLILESASTNQTSMYLCASSSPGQSNRNTEAFFGQGTRLTVV.

This sequence joins TRBV2 and TRBJ1-2; 7 nucleotides match TRBD1. Per the germline V gene, CDR1 is SNHLY and CDR2 is FYNNEI. The junction had 6 bases not matched to a gene; V was cut back by 4 bases and J by 4 bases. This CDR3 spans 14 amino acids. DNA for the CDR3: TGTGCCAGCAGTGCCCGACAGGGCTCCTATGGCTACACCTTC. Its translation is CASSARQGSYGYTF.

This clone has a single count. This chain joins TRBV19 and TRBJ2-5; TRBD1 aligns across 9 bases. Germline V gene data show CDR1 as LNHDA and CDR2 as SQIVND (reference sequence). The CDR3 consists of 15 residues. V lost 2 bases to trimming and J lost 3 bases; unmatched junction nucleotides: 4. CDR3 in amino acids: CASSISGTGKETQYF. CDR3 sequence (DNA): TGTGCCAGTAGTATATCCGGGACAGGGAAAGAGACCCAGTACTTC.

The chain has TRBV30 and TRBJ2-3, with D maybe TRBD2 (6 bases). The V and J ends lost 0 bases and 6 bases respectively, with 10 bases between them. Germline CDR1 and CDR2: GTSNPN and SVGIG (reference sequence). This CDR3 comprises 13 residues. As DNA, the CDR3 is TGTGCCTGGAGTGTGGGGACTCCCGATACGCAGTATTTT. Translation gives CAWSVGTPDTQYF.

The rearrangement links TRBV20-1 to TRBJ2-1; possibly TRBD1 for D (5 bases). CDR3 length: 11 amino acids. Per the germline V gene, CDR1 is DFQATT and CDR2 is SNEGSKA (reference sequence). V was clipped by 6 bases and J by 8 bases, with 11 bases between them. The CDR3 DNA reads as TGCAGTGCGCCTCAGGGCGATGAGCAGTTCTTC. Encoded protein: CSAPQGDEQFF.

This clone was picked up one time. The rearrangement uses TRBV18 and TRBJ1-5; D uncertain. Germline loops: CDR1 KGHSH, CDR2 LQKENI. CDR3 length: 13 residues. Trimming pared 3 bases from V and 4 bases from J, leaving 7 bases between. The CDR3 spells CASSPGVNQPQHF. The CDR3 DNA sequence: TGTGCCAGCTCACCGGGAGTAAATCAGCCCCAGCATTTT.

The rearrangement joins TRBV7-3 to TRBJ2-3, with D perhaps TRBD1 (6 bases). The germline V and J ends were trimmed by 0 bases and 8 bases, with 12 bases remaining between them. The CDR3 consists of 14 residues. Germline V gene data show CDR1 as SGHTA and CDR2 as FQGTGA. The CDR3 nucleotides read TGTGCCAGCAGCTTAACGGGGGCCAGGGCTACGCAGTATTTT. Translation: CASSLTGARATQYF.

The chain uses TRBV9 and TRBJ2-3; 12 nucleotides agree with TRBD2. The J segment lost 6 bases and the V segment lost 0 bases, leaving 5 bases of the junction unmatched. There are 16 residues in the CDR3. CDR1 is SGDLS, CDR2 YYNGEE, per germline. The CDR3: CASSVGTSGVGDTQYF. The DNA for the CDR3 is TGTGCCAGCAGCGTAGGGACTAGCGGGGTGGGGGATACGCAGTATTTT.

The chain uses TRBV6-5 and TRBJ2-1; D perhaps matches TRBD1 (5 bases). This CDR3 region has 14 residues. Germline-derived CDR1 and CDR2 are MNHEY and SVGAGI. The germline V and J ends were trimmed by 8 bases and 3 bases, with 14 bases remaining between them. CDR3 protein: CASLGQGSYNEQFF. The DNA of the CDR3 is TGTGCCAGCTTAGGGCAGGGTAGCTACAATGAGCAGTTCTTC.

The rearrangement links TRBV15 to TRBJ1-5, with 7 bases identical to TRBD1. Germline assignment: CDR1 LNHNV and CDR2 YYDKDF (reference sequence). This CDR3 has 17 amino acids. Germline trimming cut 3 bases from V and 0 bases from J; bases unmatched to any gene: 8. DNA for the CDR3: TGTGCCACCAGCAGGGATACAGGGGAGTTTAGCAATCAGCCCCAGCATTTT. Protein: CATSRDTGEFSNQPQHF.

This clone has a handful of counts. In the same sample, other DNA sequences code for this CDR3. The chain couples TRBV5-1 to TRBJ2-2; D gene uncertain. Germline CDR1 is SGHRS and CDR2 is YFSETQ. The CDR3 length is 14 residues. V gave up 5 bases and J gave up 2 bases, with 10 bases separating them. CDR3 protein: CASRTGGNTGELFF. In DNA form, the CDR3 reads TGCGCCAGCAGGACGGGTGGAAACACCGGGGAGCTGTTTTTT.

The chain carries TRBV4-1 and TRBJ2-7; D might be TRBD2 (6 bases). The germline V gene encodes CDR1 MGHRA and CDR2 YSYEKL. The CDR3 runs 16 residues. V shed 3 bases and J shed 3 bases, with 18 bases lying between them. CDR3 loop: CASSHLGRRDYYEQYV. DNA for the CDR3: TGCGCCAGCAGCCACCTAGGACGGCGGGATTACTACGAGCAGTACGTC.